A single sample gave rise to the 28 T cell receptor beta chains below, sequenced in a study of shared clonotypes between healthy human individuals. Method: immunoSEQ multiplex PCR; TCRdb's copy keeps in-frame clones and lacks some. The table lists some 1,100,000 clones, around 78% of them singletons, with approximately 0.5% in the top ten. The sequenced sample consisted of memory CD4+ T cells from PBMCs. Subset denoted: CD45RA-negative fraction. Every receptor here comes from a man aged 18 to 29 in good health. Some clones in this sample may be carry-over from other donors' samples.

This clone was seen more than once but under ten times. Other nucleotide sequences from this sample produce the same CDR3. The J gene is TRBJ2-5, the V gene TRBV18, with 8 positions matching TRBD2. CDR1 and CDR2 (germline): KGHSH, LQKENI. J was trimmed by 1 base and V by 0 bases; bases with no gene match: 4. The CDR3 covers 16 residues. The CDR3 region has the DNA TGTGCCAGCTCACCACCTCGCCGGGAGGGCCAAGAGACCCAGTACTTC. It specifies CASSPPRREGQETQYF.

This clone occurred a few times. V gene TRBV29-1 combines with J gene TRBJ2-1; D might be TRBD2 (7 bases). The V end was cut by 8 bases, the J end by 0 bases, with 14 bases between. The CDR3 covers 14 residues. Germline CDR1 SQVTM, CDR2 ANQGSEA. CDR3: CSTAGHSSYNEQFF. The CDR3 DNA sequence: TGCAGCACAGCGGGACACAGCTCCTACAATGAGCAGTTCTTC.

The gene calls are TRBV15 and TRBJ1-4; D ambiguous. This CDR3 spans 12 amino acids. V was shortened by 6 bases and J by 7 bases, with 9 bases between the two germline ends. CDR1 and CDR2 (germline): LNHNV, YYDKDF (reference sequence). CDR3 nucleotides: TGTGCCACCAGAAATATCAGTGAAAAACTGTTTTTT. Translating it yields CATRNISEKLFF.

The chain has TRBV7-6 and TRBJ2-1; possibly TRBD1 for D (6 bases). V was cut by 5 bases and J by 5 bases, with 10 bases left in between. This CDR3 region has 13 residues. Germline CDR1 SGHVS, CDR2 FNYEAQ. The CDR3, as DNA: TGTGCCAGCAGCCCCGACAGGAACAATGAGCAGTTCTTC. This sequence encodes CASSPDRNNEQFF.

About this clone itself: This may arise from a read error, as a much more abundant clone is one base away. In the same sample, other DNA sequences code for this CDR3. The chain uses TRBV5-1 and TRBJ1-2; D call uncertain. This CDR3 region has 14 residues. The V end was cut by 0 bases, the J end by 1 base, with 7 bases between. CDR1 is SGHRS and CDR2 is YFSETQ in the germline V gene. CDR3 amino acids: CASSLESVNYGYTF. In DNA form, the CDR3 reads TGCGCCAGCAGCTTGGAGTCGGTTAACTATGGCTACACCTTC. The complete variable domain, with remaining parts taken from reference TRBV5-1 and TRBJ1-2, reads KAGVTQTPRYLIKTRGQQVTLSCSPISGHRSVSWYQQTPGQGLQFLFEYFSETQRNKGNFPGRFSGRQFSNSRSEMNVSTLELGDSALYLCASSLESVNYGYTFGSGTRLTVV.

The gene calls are TRBV5-5 and TRBJ2-7; TRBD2 matches 7 bases. With 4 bases clipped from V and 1 base from J, the junction kept 2 bases outside the gene matches. Germline CDR1 SGHKS, CDR2 YYEKEE (reference sequence). There are 13 residues in the CDR3. In nucleotides, the CDR3 is TGTGCCAGCAGCCGGGACTATTCCTACGAGCAGTACTTC. It translates to CASSRDYSYEQYF.

The chain combines TRBV7-2 with TRBJ1-4, with a possible D match to TRBD1 (6 bases). The CDR3 has 13 residues. The germline V and J ends were trimmed by 5 bases and 7 bases, with 11 bases remaining between them. Germline assignment: CDR1 SGHTA and CDR2 FQGNSA. CDR3 bases: TGTGCCAGCAGCCCATCCAGGGGTGAAAAACTGTTTTTT. Its protein is CASSPSRGEKLFF.

With respect to this clone: This sample also contains other DNA sequences that code for the same CDR3. J is TRBJ2-5 and V is TRBV7-7; TRBD2 agrees at 7 bases. The J segment lost 5 bases and the V segment lost 1 base, leaving 7 bases of the junction unmatched. Germline-derived CDR1 and CDR2 are SSHAT and FNYEAQ (reference sequence). The CDR3 consists of 15 residues. The CDR3: CASSLGRVSGETQYF. In nucleotides, the CDR3 is TGTGCCAGCAGCTTAGGTCGGGTTAGCGGGGAGACCCAGTACTTC.

This rearrangement joins TRBV2 to TRBJ2-1; 8 nucleotides agree with TRBD1. Germline V gene lookup returns CDR1 SNHLY and CDR2 FYNNEI. The CDR3 contains 12 residues. V shed 7 bases and J 10 bases; nucleotides not matched to a gene: 6. The CDR3 nucleotides are TGTGCCAGCAAGACAGGGGAGATCGAGCAGTTCTTC. Amino acids: CASKTGEIEQFF.

The chain couples TRBV7-2 to TRBJ2-7, with TRBD2 matching over 11 bases. The CDR3 is 16 amino acids. V trimming: 1 base; J trimming: 4 bases; junction bases outside the gene matches: 6. Germline-derived CDR1 and CDR2 are SGHTA and FQGNSA. This CDR3 is CASSLVSTSGGYEQYF. As DNA, the CDR3 is TGTGCCAGCAGCTTAGTGTCCACTAGCGGGGGATACGAGCAGTACTTC.

The count of this clone is one. This chain connects TRBV18 to TRBJ1-2, with a tentative D call TRBD1 (5 bases). The V end lost 2 bases, the J end lost 8 bases, and 15 bases lay between the germline ends. The germline V gene encodes CDR1 KGHSH and CDR2 LQKENI. CDR3 length: 14 residues. The CDR3 bases are TGTGCCAGCTCACCAGCAGGGACCACCGAAGGCTACACCTTC. Translating gives CASSPAGTTEGYTF.

This chain links TRBV5-5 with TRBJ1-2; the match to TRBD1 covers 9 bases. The J segment lost 12 bases and the V segment lost 3 bases, leaving 12 bases of the junction unmatched. Germline CDR1 is SGHKS and CDR2 is YYEKEE (reference sequence). CDR3 length: 14 amino acids. The CDR3 DNA is TGTGCCAGCAGCTCCCCGGGACAGGGATTTCGCCACACCTTC. Its protein is CASSSPGQGFRHTF.

This CDR3 reads CASSLQGLAGEVDTQYF. In DNA, the CDR3 is TGTGCCAGCAGCTTACAGGGACTAGCGGGAGAAGTAGATACGCAGTATTTT. The chain recombines TRBV7-2 with TRBJ2-3, with 14 nucleotides matching TRBD2. The CDR3 consists of 17 residues. With 2 bases clipped from V and 5 bases from J, the junction kept 6 bases outside the gene matches. Germline V lookup: CDR1 SGHTA, CDR2 FQGNSA.

This chain uses TRBV5-4 with TRBJ2-7; 11 nucleotides line up with TRBD1. Per the germline V gene, CDR1 is SGHNT and CDR2 is YYREEE (reference sequence). This CDR3 is built from 14 residues. V gave up 5 bases and J gave up 6 bases; unmatched junction bases: 7. The CDR3 DNA is TGTGCCAGCAGTCCGGGGGACAGGGGGGCCGAGCAGTACTTC. As protein: CASSPGDRGAEQYF.

The V and J genes are TRBV4-3 and TRBJ2-3; D remains unclear. V was trimmed by 0 bases and J by 4 bases, leaving 8 bases between them. Germline loops: CDR1 LGHNA, CDR2 YSLEER. The CDR3 covers 14 residues. CDR3 bases: TGCGCCAGCAGCCAAGACCCCGGGTCAGATACGCAGTATTTT. Translating gives CASSQDPGSDTQYF.

V gene TRBV9 combines with J gene TRBJ2-7; D ambiguous. The CDR3 has 14 amino acids. Trimming took 0 bases from V and 2 from J, leaving 9 bases between them. Germline V gives CDR1 SGDLS, CDR2 YYNGEE. Here the CDR3 DNA reads TGTGCCAGCAGCGTAGCAGCCAGCACCTACGAGCAGTACTTC. Translating gives CASSVAASTYEQYF.

V gene TRBV30 combines with J gene TRBJ2-3; D perhaps matches TRBD2 (6 bases). Trimming cost V 2 bases and J 6 bases, with 15 bases left between them. CDR1 GTSNPN and CDR2 SVGIG come from the germline V gene (reference sequence). The CDR3 loop spans 14 amino acids. The CDR3 coding sequence is TGTGCCTGGAGTCTGACGGGACTGTGGGATACGCAGTATTTT. Its protein is CAWSLTGLWDTQYF.

The rearrangement uses TRBV7-2 and TRBJ2-5; 7 positions agree with TRBD2. V was clipped by 3 bases and J by 2 bases; unmatched bases: 3. The CDR3 extends over 14 amino acids. CDR1 SGHTA and CDR2 FQGNSA come from the germline V gene. The CDR3 sequence: CASSFRGEQETQYF. The DNA of the CDR3 is TGTGCCAGCAGCTTTCGGGGGGAGCAAGAGACCCAGTACTTC.

As to this clone: The same CDR3 also results from other DNA sequences found in this sample. The chain employs TRBV5-1 and TRBJ2-2; 7 nucleotides line up with TRBD1. Losses at the gene ends were 0 bases for V and 2 bases for J; bases not matched to a gene: 1. The CDR3 extends over 15 amino acids. Germline values: CDR1 SGHRS, CDR2 YFSETQ. CDR3: CASSLGTGNTGELFF. CDR3 coding DNA: TGCGCCAGCAGCTTGGGGACAGGAAACACCGGGGAGCTGTTTTTT.

The chain couples TRBV28 to TRBJ1-2, with 9 nucleotides matching TRBD1. The CDR3 is 15 residues long. Losses at the gene ends were 6 bases for V and 4 bases for J; bases not matched to a gene: 9. The germline gives CDR1 MDHEN, CDR2 SYDVKM. CDR3 sequence (DNA): TGTGCCAGCAGCCAATACAGGGGGCGTAGCTATGGCTACACCTTC. Its translation is CASSQYRGRSYGYTF.

The V call is TRBV19, the J call TRBJ1-1; D not resolved. Germline CDR1 and CDR2: LNHDA and SQIVND (reference sequence). Trimming took off 5 bases at V and 2 bases at J, with 9 bases between the two ends. The CDR3 sequence is 13 residues long. The CDR3 region is CASSFNINTEAFF. The CDR3 bases are TGTGCCAGTAGTTTTAACATCAACACTGAAGCTTTCTTT.

The chain recombines TRBV6-6 with TRBJ2-1; unclear D gene. This CDR3 has 12 amino acids. Germline CDR1 and CDR2: MNHNY and SVGAGI (reference sequence). The ends were cut back, 6 bases at V and 9 bases at J, with 12 bases in the middle. This chain's CDR3 is CASSPSGSEQFF. The DNA for the CDR3 is TGTGCCAGCAGCCCTAGTGGATCTGAGCAGTTCTTC.

The rearrangement joins TRBV7-9 to TRBJ2-5; D is perhaps TRBD2 (7 bases). The CDR3 spans 15 residues. V was cut by 3 bases and J by 2 bases, with 13 bases left in between. CDR1 is SEHNR, CDR2 FQNEAQ, per germline (reference sequence). CDR3 DNA: TGTGCCAGCAGCTTCCGGGGAGGGGGACAAGAGACCCAGTACTTC. This gives the protein CASSFRGGGQETQYF.

V is TRBV28 and J is TRBJ2-7; the match to TRBD1 covers 7 bases. This CDR3 spans 15 amino acids. Germline CDR1 and CDR2: MDHEN and SYDVKM. The V gene end was trimmed by 5 bases and the J gene end by 2 bases; junction bases not matched to a gene: 9. The CDR3 DNA is TGTGCCAGCAGTGCCCCAACAGGGGCCACCTACGAGCAGTACTTC. This translates into CASSAPTGATYEQYF.

This clone showed up just a few times. Other DNA sequences in this specimen translate into the identical CDR3. This chain links TRBV7-2 with TRBJ2-3, with D possibly being TRBD1 (6 bases). Trimming removed 5 bases at V and 2 bases at J, with 11 bases between. CDR1 SGHTA and CDR2 FQGNSA come from the germline V gene. This CDR3 comprises 14 residues. The CDR3 region is CASSPWTDTDTQYF. The CDR3 DNA sequence: TGTGCCAGCAGCCCATGGACAGACACAGATACGCAGTATTTT.

The rearrangement joins TRBV7-2 to TRBJ2-3; D gene uncertain. CDR1 is SGHTA, CDR2 FQGNSA, per germline. V lost 1 base, J lost 2 bases, and 10 bases lay in between. There are 15 residues in the CDR3. CDR3 region: CASSLGAFYTDTQYF. The CDR3 coding sequence is TGTGCCAGCAGCTTAGGAGCCTTCTACACAGATACGCAGTATTTT.

This clone came up a few times. The chain carries TRBV2 and TRBJ2-5; D uncertain. The CDR3 is made up of 13 amino acids. V shed 5 bases and J shed 2 bases, with 9 bases lying between them. Germline CDR1 and CDR2: SNHLY and FYNNEI. CDR3 loop: CASSLEGQETQYF. CDR3 nucleotide sequence: TGTGCCAGCAGTCTCGAAGGACAAGAGACCCAGTACTTC. The full variable domain, completed using reference TRBV2 and TRBJ2-5, is EPEVTQTPSHQVTQMGQEVILRCVPISNHLYFYWYRQILGQKVEFLVSFYNNEISEKSEIFDDQFSVERPDGSNFTLKIRSTKLEDSAMYFCASSLEGQETQYFGPGTRLLVL.

The chain has TRBV15 and TRBJ1-4, with 9 positions matching TRBD1. The germline V gene has CDR1 LNHNV and CDR2 YYDKDF (reference sequence). The CDR3 has 14 residues. The V and J ends lost 0 bases and 7 bases, in that order; junction bases with no gene match: 0. The CDR3: CATSREQGAEKLFF. The CDR3 nucleotides read TGTGCCACCAGCAGAGAACAGGGGGCTGAAAAACTGTTTTTT.